This TCR beta chain derives from a study of blood T cell repertoires in COVID-19. The ends were cut back, 0 bases at V and 9 bases at J, with 10 bases in the middle. CDR1 and CDR2 (germline): SGHRS, YFSETQ. This CDR3 has 13 residues. Source study methods: Scientists estimated how many nucleated cells there were by amplifying reference gene primers. Data came from immunoSEQ multiplex PCR; TCRdb stores just in-frame clones and leaves some out. That table furnishes V, J and clone size, whereas the DNA furnished D and trimming. The sample consists of about 300,000 clones, 65% to 90% of them appearing once. The study drew participants aged about 18 to 90 years from around 24 US areas. Participant-given clinical history determined each cohort assignment. Among Cohort 3 donors, those recovered had two negative PCRs, clearance, or symptom resolution.

The chain has TRBV5-1 and TRBJ2-1, with no clear D. Sequenced material: PBMCs or T cells enriched from blood (not recorded which). This clonotype was obtained from a man aged 25-45 years who had recovered from COVID-19. This CDR3 is CASSLGVVGEQFF. In DNA, the CDR3 is TGCGCCAGCAGCTTGGGTGTAGTCGGTGAGCAGTTCTTC.